This T cell receptor beta chain was observed in a study of Ad26.COV2.S vaccination and SARS-CoV-2 variants. Overall study context: The donor was enrolled in the Ad26.COV2.S arm of the COV1001 trial. Ad26.COV2.S given intramuscularly, once or twice 56 days apart.

As to treatment: 15 to 20 received Ad26.COV2.S at low or high dose, single or two shots; about five received placebo; per-sample allocation not given. Following the first vaccine or placebo injection, samples were taken on day 63. Clones were read by immunoSEQ multiplex PCR, and TCRdb kept only the in-frame ones, dropping some. The repertoire has fewer than 600,000 clones, roughly nine tenths of them found once; the top ten carry around 1.6%. As concerns this clone: Its specificity is unknown.

The germline gives CDR1 SGHNT, CDR2 YYREEE (reference sequence). The V gene end was trimmed by 4 bases and the J gene end by 7 bases; junction bases not matched to a gene: 5. This CDR3 is built from 13 residues. General study findings and limits: Participants given vaccine showed non-spike TCR breadth similar to that of placebo recipients. Estimates derived from TCR breadth and depth analyses may have underestimated total T cell responses.

The chain joins TRBV5-4 to TRBJ1-2; 9 bases align to TRBD1. The sequence came from a person aged 18-60 years who received the Ad26.COV2.S COVID-19 vaccine or a placebo. This sample comprised peripheral blood, obtained in a trial of Ad26.COV2.S vaccine versus placebo. The CDR3: CASSPGTGFGYTF. CDR3 bases: TGTGCCAGCAGCCCCGGGACAGGGTTTGGCTACACCTTC.